This paragraph reports one T cell receptor (beta chain). This sample was included in a study of coeliac disease. The table came from immunoSEQ multiplex PCR; TCRdb's copy has only in-frame clones and leaves some out. The sample gives approximately 1,600 clones, around 60% of which show up once; about 30% is in the top ten. The sequence was collected from a woman in her forties or fifties with celiac disease on a gluten-free diet. The sequencing input was intraepithelial lymphocytes from the gut.

The CDR3 region has the DNA TGTGCCAGCAGCTTGGGGGCGGGACAGGAAGGTTCACCCCTCCACTTT. Amino acid sequence: CASSLGAGQEGSPLHF. This chain joins TRBV7-2 and TRBJ1-6; 8 positions agree with TRBD1. V was pared by 3 bases and J by 9 bases, with 10 bases of the junction left unmatched. The CDR3 is made up of 16 amino acids. Germline lookup yields CDR1 SGHTA and CDR2 FQGNSA.